This TCR beta chain was identified during a study of blood T cell repertoires in COVID-19. Across the study: Acute-phase and convalescent COVID-19 samples originated in the United States, Italy and Spain. The cDNA or gDNA used as material had been derived from T cells, B-cell-depleted T cells, or PBMCs.

The CDR3 spans 16 residues. The germline CDR1 and CDR2 sequences are LGHDT and YNNKEL (reference sequence). V was pared by 1 base and J by 3 bases, with 15 bases between. Per the original methods: From reference gene primer amplification, estimates of nucleated cell counts were derived. Generated by immunoSEQ multiplex PCR, the TCRdb table keeps only in-frame clones and is missing some. V, J and clone size reflect that table, while D and trimming were determined from the DNA. The top ten hold approximately 20% of the sample, which has approximately 55,000 clones, 60% to 85% seen once. Patients at the Seattle site were enrolled during active infection and followed longitudinally.

Material: peripheral blood. This chain uses TRBV3-1 (or the pseudogene TRBV3-2) with TRBJ1-1; D ambiguous. This sequence originates from a man in his thirties or forties with COVID-19, enrolled during active disease. The CDR3 loop reads CASSQGGPPVDTEAFF. The DNA of the CDR3 is TGTGCCAGCAGCCAAGGAGGCCCCCCGGTGGACACTGAAGCTTTCTTT.